A selection of T cell receptor beta chains follows, all from one sample in a study of memory CD4+ T cells and cytomegalovirus serostatus. Sequencing was performed with immunoSEQ multiplex PCR; in TCRdb, only in-frame clones are kept and a portion is missing. The repertoire holds 25,000 to 30,000 clones, around 75% seen once, with less than 1.2% in the top ten. Sequences were obtained from memory CD4+ T cells from blood. The receptors stem from an adult in good health and CMV-seronegative. Both conserved end residues are part of each CDR3. A D gene is named only where the DNA matches it firmly. Clone sizes are given selectively: once, few, many, or a class where the clone is expanded.

D gene: .; J gene: TRBJ1-4; clone size: .; V gene: TRBV5-5; CDR3 protein: CASSLTGPTNEKLFF; CDR3 DNA: TGTGCCAGCAGCTTGACAGGGCCAACTAATGAAAAACTGTTTTTT
D gene: .; J gene: TRBJ2-3; clone size: .; V gene: TRBV6-5; CDR3 protein: CASSYGSEDTQYF; CDR3 DNA: TGTGCCAGCAGTTATGGTAGCGAGGATACGCAGTATTTT
D gene: .; J gene: TRBJ1-3; clone size: .; V gene: TRBV7-2; CDR3 protein: CASSLGVGVSGNTIYF; CDR3 DNA: TGTGCCAGCAGCTTAGGAGTGGGGGTCTCTGGAAACACCATATATTTT
D gene: .; J gene: TRBJ1-6; clone size: few; V gene: TRBV27; CDR3 protein: CASSLYGNTGSPLHF; CDR3 DNA: TGTGCCAGCAGTTTATACGGGAACACGGGGTCACCCCTCCACTTT
D gene: TRBD1; J gene: TRBJ2-7; clone size: .; V gene: TRBV18; CDR3 protein: CASSPARQGNEQYF; CDR3 DNA: TGTGCCAGCTCACCAGCCAGACAGGGGAACGAGCAGTACTTC
D gene: .; J gene: TRBJ1-1; clone size: few; V gene: TRBV28; CDR3 protein: CASSSPRWVNTEAFF; CDR3 DNA: TGTGCCAGCAGTTCCCCCCGATGGGTGAACACTGAAGCTTTCTTT
D gene: .; J gene: TRBJ2-5; clone size: .; V gene: TRBV5-1; CDR3 protein: CASSLGGYQETQYF; CDR3 DNA: TGCGCCAGCAGCTTGGGTGGGTACCAAGAGACCCAGTACTTC
D gene: .; J gene: TRBJ1-1; clone size: few; V gene: TRBV27; CDR3 protein: CASTAWVGAQGAFF; CDR3 DNA: TGTGCCAGCACCGCGTGGGTGGGGGCCCAAGGAGCTTTCTTT
D gene: TRBD1; J gene: TRBJ2-4; clone size: .; V gene: TRBV7-6; CDR3 protein: CASSLGQASNIQYF; CDR3 DNA: TGTGCCAGCAGCTTGGGACAGGCCTCAAACATTCAGTACTTC
D gene: TRBD1; J gene: TRBJ1-5; clone size: few; V gene: TRBV28; CDR3 protein: CASSGGTGAINQPQHF; CDR3 DNA: TGTGCCAGCAGTGGGGGGACAGGCGCAATTAATCAGCCCCAGCATTTT
D gene: .; J gene: TRBJ1-1; clone size: few; V gene: TRBV30; CDR3 protein: CAWSVQGVGEAFF; CDR3 DNA: TGTGCCTGGAGTGTACAAGGGGTTGGTGAAGCTTTCTTT
D gene: TRBD1; J gene: TRBJ2-3; clone size: few; V gene: TRBV27; CDR3 protein: CASRSGTGLGGNTQYF; CDR3 DNA: TGTGCCAGCAGATCCGGGACAGGTTTAGGGGGAAATACGCAGTATTTT
D gene: .; J gene: TRBJ1-1; clone size: .; V gene: TRBV5-5; CDR3 protein: CASSPWAQNTEAFF; CDR3 DNA: TGTGCCAGCAGCCCCTGGGCGCAGAACACTGAAGCTTTCTTT
D gene: .; J gene: TRBJ1-1; clone size: .; V gene: TRBV7-9; CDR3 protein: CASSPMGVENTEAFF; CDR3 DNA: TGTGCCAGCAGCCCTATGGGGGTGGAGAACACTGAAGCTTTCTTT
D gene: TRBD1; J gene: TRBJ2-7; clone size: .; V gene: TRBV10-3; CDR3 protein: CAISQSAGTDEQYF; CDR3 DNA: TGTGCCATCAGTCAGAGCGCCGGGACAGACGAGCAGTACTTC
D gene: TRBD1; J gene: TRBJ1-2; clone size: .; V gene: TRBV5-5; CDR3 protein: CASSSGQGSYGYTF; CDR3 DNA: TGTGCCAGCAGCTCCGGACAGGGTAGTTATGGCTACACCTTC
D gene: TRBD1; J gene: TRBJ2-7; clone size: .; V gene: TRBV9; CDR3 protein: CASSPGQLRSYEQYF; CDR3 DNA: TGTGCCAGCAGCCCGGGACAGCTTCGCTCCTACGAGCAGTACTTC
D gene: .; J gene: TRBJ1-5; clone size: .; V gene: TRBV29-1; CDR3 protein: CSVEVGTMQPQHF; CDR3 DNA: TGCAGCGTTGAGGTCGGGACAATGCAGCCCCAGCATTTT
D gene: .; J gene: TRBJ1-1; clone size: few; V gene: TRBV7-6; CDR3 protein: CASSRPNTEAFF; CDR3 DNA: TGTGCCAGCAGCCGCCCGAACACTGAAGCTTTCTTT
D gene: TRBD2; J gene: TRBJ2-3; clone size: .; V gene: TRBV5-1; CDR3 protein: CASGRALADTQYF; CDR3 DNA: TGCGCCAGCGGGAGGGCACTCGCAGATACGCAGTATTTT
D gene: TRBD2; J gene: TRBJ2-1; clone size: .; V gene: TRBV12-5; CDR3 protein: CASGLETSGNNEQFF; CDR3 DNA: TGTGCTAGTGGTTTGGAAACTAGCGGAAACAATGAGCAGTTCTTC
D gene: TRBD1; J gene: TRBJ1-1; clone size: .; V gene: TRBV4-1; CDR3 protein: CASSQDRVNTEAFF; CDR3 DNA: TGCGCCAGCAGTCAGGACAGGGTGAACACTGAAGCTTTCTTT